This TCR beta chain comes out of a study of blood T cell repertoires in COVID-19. Study details: Some COVID-19 samples were acute and others convalescent; all came from the United States, Italy and Spain. T cells, B-cell-depleted T cells, or PBMCs supplied cDNA or gDNA.

V dropped 10 bases and J dropped 3 bases, with 13 bases sitting between them. Germline loops: CDR1 MNHEY, CDR2 SVGAGI. This CDR3 region has 13 residues. Some clones are missing from TCRdb's copy, which holds only in-frame ones; the method was immunoSEQ multiplex PCR. The data show some 380,000 clones, with roughly 80% seen just once and 1.1% held by the top ten. This chain links TRBV6-5 with TRBJ2-4; D remains unclear. The TCR was taken from a human donor with acute or convalescent COVID-19. The donor label of this sample is uncertain. Input material: peripheral blood. Written as DNA, the CDR3 is TGTGCCACCCAAACAGTGGGCAAAAACATTCAGTACTTC. Its translation is CATQTVGKNIQYF.